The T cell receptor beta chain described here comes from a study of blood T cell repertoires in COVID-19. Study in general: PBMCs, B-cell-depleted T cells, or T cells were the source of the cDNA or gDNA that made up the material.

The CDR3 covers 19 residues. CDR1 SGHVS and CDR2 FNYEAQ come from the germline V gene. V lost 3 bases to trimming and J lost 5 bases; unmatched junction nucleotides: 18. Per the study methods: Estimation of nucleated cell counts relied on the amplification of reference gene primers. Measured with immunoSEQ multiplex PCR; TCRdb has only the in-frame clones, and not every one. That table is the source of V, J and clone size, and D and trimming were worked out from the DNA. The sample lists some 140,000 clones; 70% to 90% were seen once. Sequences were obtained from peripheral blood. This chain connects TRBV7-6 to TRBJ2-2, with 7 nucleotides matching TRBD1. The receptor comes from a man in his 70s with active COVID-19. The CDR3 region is CASSLGQPSTLRETGELFF. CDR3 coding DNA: TGTGCCAGCAGCTTGGGACAGCCATCAACTCTTCGCGAGACCGGGGAGCTGTTTTTT.